The 20 T cell receptor beta chains presented below share a single source sample, sequenced in a study of beta chain features in type 1 diabetes. Study results and limitations: The study found moderately but significantly shorter TCRB CDR3s in all four CD4+ subsets of Type 1 diabetes patients.

Expressed TCRB transcripts were sequenced, since all the RNA that had been isolated was reverse transcribed. Clones were read by immunoSEQ multiplex PCR, and TCRdb kept only the in-frame ones, dropping some. The sample has about 700,000 clones, around 15% seen once. The antigens of these receptors remain unknown. Material: naive CD4+ T cells from blood. The receptors were sampled from a man between 18 and 35 years old with type 1 diabetes.

The V call is TRBV7-9, the J call TRBJ1-1; D might be TRBD1 (6 bases). The CDR3 runs to 18 residues. Germline V CDR1 and CDR2: SEHNR, FQNEAQ (reference sequence). Trimming pared 7 bases from V and 0 bases from J, leaving 24 bases between. The CDR3 nucleotides read TGTGCCAGCACCATGTGGGGACAACAACCCAACATGAACACTGAAGCTTTCTTT. It yields the protein CASTMWGQQPNMNTEAFF.

The chain links TRBV6-1 to TRBJ1-1; 8 bases are shared with TRBD1. V shed 4 bases and J 6 bases; nucleotides not matched to a gene: 10. CDR1 is MNHNS and CDR2 is SASEGT in the germline V gene. The CDR3 sequence is 15 residues long. The CDR3 DNA is TGTGCCAGCAGTGCCTGGGGTGACAGGGGCCCTGAAGCTTTCTTT. Encoded protein: CASSAWGDRGPEAFF.

The chain uses TRBV2 and TRBJ2-5; no reliable D call. V was pared by 1 base and J by 6 bases, with 9 bases between. The V gene's germline CDR1 is SNHLY and CDR2 FYNNEI. The CDR3 runs 13 residues. CDR3 sequence (DNA): TGTGCCAGCAGTGAAGGACTCTTACAGACCCAGTACTTC. This encodes CASSEGLLQTQYF.

The chain carries TRBV2 and TRBJ1-1; 9 positions match TRBD1. This CDR3 contains 14 residues. V shed 8 bases, J shed 1 base, and the junction held 5 bases outside the gene matches. Germline CDR1 is SNHLY and CDR2 is FYNNEI. CDR3 coding DNA: TGTGCCAGCCCATTGACAGGGGGGAACACTGAAGCTTTCTTT. Protein: CASPLTGGNTEAFF.

Only a few counts were recorded for this clone. CDR3 residues: CSVAGAVNQPQHF. For the CDR3, the DNA is TGCAGCGTTGCGGGGGCCGTCAATCAGCCCCAGCATTTT. This chain connects TRBV29-1 to TRBJ1-5, with D possibly being TRBD1 (6 bases). The CDR3 has 13 amino acids. The V gene lost 4 bases and the J gene lost 3 bases, with 10 bases spanning the gap. Germline CDR1 reads SQVTM; CDR2 reads ANQGSEA.

V and J are TRBV5-1 and TRBJ2-3; 9 nucleotides match TRBD2. There are 16 residues in the CDR3. Germline CDR1 is SGHRS and CDR2 is YFSETQ. With V trimmed by 0 bases and J by 2 bases, 4 bases remained unmatched. In nucleotides, the CDR3 is TGCGCCAGCAGCTTGGCCCTAGCGGGGCCCACAGATACGCAGTATTTT. Residues: CASSLALAGPTDTQYF.

This clone was seen a handful of times. This chain connects TRBV2 to TRBJ2-7, with no clear D. The germline V and J ends were trimmed by 3 bases and 3 bases, with 12 bases remaining between them. This CDR3 region has 14 residues. The germline gives CDR1 SNHLY, CDR2 FYNNEI. The chain's CDR3 is CASSDLGSNYEQYF. The CDR3 DNA follows: TGTGCCAGCAGTGACCTGGGTTCCAACTACGAGCAGTACTTC. The whole variable domain, filled in from reference TRBV2 and TRBJ2-7, reads EPEVTQTPSHQVTQMGQEVILRCVPISNHLYFYWYRQILGQKVEFLVSFYNNEISEKSEIFDDQFSVERPDGSNFTLKIRSTKLEDSAMYFCASSDLGSNYEQYFGPGTRLTVT.

The chain combines TRBV18 with TRBJ1-2, with 9 bases aligning to TRBD1. Looked up from germline, CDR1 is KGHSH and CDR2 is LQKENI. The trim removed 4 bases at V and 5 bases at J, leaving 2 bases unmatched. This CDR3 is 13 amino acids long. CDR3 protein: CASSRTGEYGYTF. The DNA for the CDR3 is TGTGCCAGCTCACGGACAGGGGAATATGGCTACACCTTC.

The rearrangement links TRBV5-1 to TRBJ2-1; possibly TRBD1 for D (5 bases). The CDR3 loop spans 14 amino acids. With 1 base removed from V and 8 bases from J, the gap between germline ends came to 13 bases. In germline, CDR1 is SGHRS, CDR2 YFSETQ. The CDR3 sequence is CASSLLAGLDEQFF. CDR3 bases: TGCGCCAGCAGCTTGTTGGCAGGGTTGGATGAGCAGTTCTTC.

V and J are TRBV29-1 and TRBJ2-3; D may be TRBD1 (5 bases). Deletions cut 4 bases from V and 1 base from J, with 9 bases between. The CDR3 is 13 amino acids. Germline CDR1 SQVTM, CDR2 ANQGSEA. The CDR3: CSVGRVGTDTQYF. CDR3 bases: TGCAGCGTTGGCAGGGTGGGCACAGATACGCAGTATTTT.

CDR3 in amino acids: CASNPEDSPLHF. CDR3 DNA: TGTGCCAGCAACCCTGAGGATTCACCCCTCCACTTT. The chain is built from TRBV2 and TRBJ1-6; D not resolved. This CDR3 has 12 amino acids. V was trimmed by 7 bases and J by 8 bases, leaving 9 bases between them. CDR1 and CDR2 from the germline V gene are SNHLY and FYNNEI.

This clone was counted between two and nine times. The chain carries TRBV13 and TRBJ1-5, with D possibly TRBD1 on 5 matching bases. V lost 3 bases to trimming and J lost 1 base, with 7 bases between them. This CDR3 region has 14 residues. Germline CDR1 reads PRHDT; CDR2 reads FYEKMQ (reference sequence). The CDR3 region has the DNA TGTGCCAGCAGCTTGCGGGGGAGCAATCAGCCCCAGCATTTT. Its protein product is CASSLRGSNQPQHF. The full variable domain, with the rest looked up from reference TRBV13 and TRBJ1-5, is AAGVIQSPRHLIKEKRETATLKCYPIPRHDTVYWYQQGPGQDPQFLISFYEKMQSDKGSIPDRFSAQQFSDYHSELNMSSLELGDSALYFCASSLRGSNQPQHFGDGTRLSIL.

The V call is TRBV30, the J call TRBJ2-5, with 11 bases lining up with TRBD1. Germline CDR1 reads GTSNPN; CDR2 reads SVGIG (reference sequence). J gave up 4 bases and V 0 bases, and 4 bases lay outside the gene matches. This CDR3 has 15 amino acids. The DNA of the CDR3 is TGTGCCTGGAGTGTAGGCGGGACAGGGGGAGAGACCCAGTACTTC. As protein: CAWSVGGTGGETQYF.

Only a few counts were recorded for this clone. J is TRBJ2-7 and V is TRBV30; D is unresolved. The V and J ends lost 7 bases and 0 bases respectively, with 10 bases between them. The germline V gene has CDR1 GTSNPN and CDR2 SVGIG (reference sequence). This CDR3 is built from 12 residues. The CDR3 reads CAYGRNSYEQYF. The CDR3 DNA reads TGTGCCTATGGACGGAACTCCTACGAGCAGTACTTC.

The chain employs TRBV5-1 and TRBJ1-4; the D gene is possibly TRBD1 (5 bases). Germline CDR1 SGHRS, CDR2 YFSETQ. CDR3 size: 15 residues. Trimming shortened V by 4 bases and J by 0 bases, and 10 bases separated the two germline ends. The CDR3 is CASSLTAATNEKLFF. CDR3 coding DNA: TGCGCCAGCAGCCTGACAGCCGCAACTAATGAAAAACTGTTTTTT.

DNA of the CDR3: TGTGCCAGCAGACAGGCGAGCTCTGGAAACACCATATATTTT. It specifies CASRQASSGNTIYF. The chain is built from TRBV25-1 and TRBJ1-3, with D tentatively TRBD1 (5 bases). Trimming removed 6 bases at V and 0 bases at J, with 9 bases between. Germline V lookup: CDR1 MGHDK, CDR2 SYGVNS. The CDR3 runs 14 residues.

This clone turned up a few times. The V call is TRBV5-1, the J call TRBJ2-7; TRBD1 aligns across 7 bases. V trimming: 5 bases; J trimming: 0 bases; junction bases outside the gene matches: 5. There are 14 residues in the CDR3. Germline lookup yields CDR1 SGHRS and CDR2 YFSETQ. CDR3 loop: CASRSGTVSYEQYF. The CDR3 nucleotides are TGCGCCAGCAGATCCGGGACAGTCTCCTACGAGCAGTACTTC.

The CDR3, as DNA: TGTGCCAGCTCACCCGACAGGCTAGCCAAAAACATTCAGTACTTC. It encodes CASSPDRLAKNIQYF. The chain uses TRBV18 and TRBJ2-4, with a possible D match to TRBD1 (6 bases). Germline assignment: CDR1 KGHSH and CDR2 LQKENI. V shed 3 bases and J shed 0 bases, with 9 bases lying between them. CDR3 length: 15 residues.

This chain joins TRBV30 and TRBJ2-5; a weak D match, TRBD1 (5 bases). The CDR3 is 14 residues long. V lost 2 bases, J lost 5 bases, and 15 bases lay in between. The germline V gene encodes CDR1 GTSNPN and CDR2 SVGIG (reference sequence). The CDR3 coding sequence is TGTGCCTGGAGTATAGTAGGGGTTGGGGAGACCCAGTACTTC. This sequence encodes CAWSIVGVGETQYF.

This clone was picked up a small number of times. The J gene is TRBJ2-1, the V gene TRBV4-1; tentative D call: TRBD1 (7 bases). CDR1 and CDR2 (germline): MGHRA, YSYEKL. V lost 9 bases, J lost 7 bases, and 16 bases lay in between. The CDR3 is 13 residues long. CDR3 residues: CASQEGAYNEQFF. CDR3 DNA: TGCGCCAGTCAGGAGGGGGCGTATAATGAGCAGTTCTTC.